The 2 T cell receptor beta chains presented below share a single source sample, sequenced in a study of T-cell reconstitution after alpha-beta-depleted transplantation in children. TCRbeta library construction was performed incorporating unique molecular identifiers. TCRdb called the PCR reads again in MiXCR, with one record for every CDR3 protein. The profile shows more than 40,000 distinct CDR3 sequences, roughly 50% of them singletons. Sample: peripheral blood, taken before TCRalphabeta/CD19-depleted stem cell transplant. The receptor source for this set is a boy less than two years old with SCID, due to receive a stem cell transplant.

This clonotype occurred a few times. This sequence joins TRBV6-1 and TRBJ2-6, with D unresolved. Germline V lookup: CDR1 MNHNS, CDR2 SASEGT. Between the trimmed V and J ends, which lost 3 bases and 0 bases, there was a span of 6 bases. The CDR3 extends over 15 amino acids. CDR3 residues: CASSDVISGANVLTF. CDR3 sequence (DNA): TGTGCCAGCAGTGATGTGATCTCTGGGGCCAACGTCCTGACTTTC.

In this sample, this clonotype turned up a few times. The J gene is TRBJ2-5, the V gene TRBV7-2; D might be TRBD1 (7 bases). The CDR3 spans 14 residues. Germline V lookup: CDR1 SGHTA, CDR2 FQGNSA. Trimming stripped 2 bases from V and 5 bases from J, with 12 bases between. The CDR3 here is CASSLRAGGETQYF. The CDR3 coding sequence is TGTGCCAGCAGCTTAAGGGCAGGGGGGGAGACCCAGTACTTC.